Reported below is one T cell receptor beta chain. Its specificity is unknown. V was pared by 1 base and J by 4 bases, with 11 bases between. This CDR3 contains 16 residues. Per the germline V gene, CDR1 is SGHAT and CDR2 is FQNNGV. This sample was taken from a study of T cell repertoires in cytomegalovirus infection. TCRdb called the reads again in MiXCR, with one record for every CDR3 protein. Of 100,000 to 150,000 distinct CDR3 sequences listed, roughly 32% were seen once; the top ten hold 58%. The receptor comes from a human donor in good health (CMV status not recorded). Some clones in this sample may be carry-over from other donors' samples. This rearrangement joins TRBV11-2 to TRBJ1-6, with a weak D call TRBD1 (5 bases). The material sequenced was CD8+ T cells from cultured PBMCs, taken from culture after CMV antigen stimulation. The CDR3 loop reads CASSLVGEGYNSPLHF. CDR3 nucleotide sequence: TGTGCCAGCAGCTTAGTAGGGGAGGGATATAATTCACCCCTCCACTTT.